This T cell receptor beta chain stems from a study of neurological immune-mediated disorders. General study results and limits: Subjects shared no identical expanded-clone CDR3 amino acid sequences, suggesting private TCR-beta repertoires in all groups. Phylogenetic grouping assigned the repertoires of 18 of 34 multiple sclerosis patients to a single cluster of related CDR3 sequences. This cluster may be a repertoire-level signature.

The unsorted libraries were prepared from 2 million PBMCs (stored at -80 C). This clonotype was counted many times. As yet, its antigen is unknown. TCRdb reprocessed the 5' RACE reads via MiXCR and lists one record per CDR3 protein. In the table there are about 120,000 distinct CDR3 sequences, about 3.2% of which are singletons. Material: PBMCs. The TCR originated in a woman in her thirties with multiple sclerosis.

This CDR3 reads CASSSHTGTGGYTF. The CDR3 DNA reads TGTGCCAGCAGCTCCCATACGGGGACCGGTGGCTACACCTTC. This chain links TRBV7-8 with TRBJ1-2; tentative D call: TRBD1 (5 bases). CDR1 SGHVS and CDR2 FQNEAQ come from the germline V gene. V was cut by 4 bases and J by 7 bases, with 16 bases left in between. This CDR3 contains 14 residues.